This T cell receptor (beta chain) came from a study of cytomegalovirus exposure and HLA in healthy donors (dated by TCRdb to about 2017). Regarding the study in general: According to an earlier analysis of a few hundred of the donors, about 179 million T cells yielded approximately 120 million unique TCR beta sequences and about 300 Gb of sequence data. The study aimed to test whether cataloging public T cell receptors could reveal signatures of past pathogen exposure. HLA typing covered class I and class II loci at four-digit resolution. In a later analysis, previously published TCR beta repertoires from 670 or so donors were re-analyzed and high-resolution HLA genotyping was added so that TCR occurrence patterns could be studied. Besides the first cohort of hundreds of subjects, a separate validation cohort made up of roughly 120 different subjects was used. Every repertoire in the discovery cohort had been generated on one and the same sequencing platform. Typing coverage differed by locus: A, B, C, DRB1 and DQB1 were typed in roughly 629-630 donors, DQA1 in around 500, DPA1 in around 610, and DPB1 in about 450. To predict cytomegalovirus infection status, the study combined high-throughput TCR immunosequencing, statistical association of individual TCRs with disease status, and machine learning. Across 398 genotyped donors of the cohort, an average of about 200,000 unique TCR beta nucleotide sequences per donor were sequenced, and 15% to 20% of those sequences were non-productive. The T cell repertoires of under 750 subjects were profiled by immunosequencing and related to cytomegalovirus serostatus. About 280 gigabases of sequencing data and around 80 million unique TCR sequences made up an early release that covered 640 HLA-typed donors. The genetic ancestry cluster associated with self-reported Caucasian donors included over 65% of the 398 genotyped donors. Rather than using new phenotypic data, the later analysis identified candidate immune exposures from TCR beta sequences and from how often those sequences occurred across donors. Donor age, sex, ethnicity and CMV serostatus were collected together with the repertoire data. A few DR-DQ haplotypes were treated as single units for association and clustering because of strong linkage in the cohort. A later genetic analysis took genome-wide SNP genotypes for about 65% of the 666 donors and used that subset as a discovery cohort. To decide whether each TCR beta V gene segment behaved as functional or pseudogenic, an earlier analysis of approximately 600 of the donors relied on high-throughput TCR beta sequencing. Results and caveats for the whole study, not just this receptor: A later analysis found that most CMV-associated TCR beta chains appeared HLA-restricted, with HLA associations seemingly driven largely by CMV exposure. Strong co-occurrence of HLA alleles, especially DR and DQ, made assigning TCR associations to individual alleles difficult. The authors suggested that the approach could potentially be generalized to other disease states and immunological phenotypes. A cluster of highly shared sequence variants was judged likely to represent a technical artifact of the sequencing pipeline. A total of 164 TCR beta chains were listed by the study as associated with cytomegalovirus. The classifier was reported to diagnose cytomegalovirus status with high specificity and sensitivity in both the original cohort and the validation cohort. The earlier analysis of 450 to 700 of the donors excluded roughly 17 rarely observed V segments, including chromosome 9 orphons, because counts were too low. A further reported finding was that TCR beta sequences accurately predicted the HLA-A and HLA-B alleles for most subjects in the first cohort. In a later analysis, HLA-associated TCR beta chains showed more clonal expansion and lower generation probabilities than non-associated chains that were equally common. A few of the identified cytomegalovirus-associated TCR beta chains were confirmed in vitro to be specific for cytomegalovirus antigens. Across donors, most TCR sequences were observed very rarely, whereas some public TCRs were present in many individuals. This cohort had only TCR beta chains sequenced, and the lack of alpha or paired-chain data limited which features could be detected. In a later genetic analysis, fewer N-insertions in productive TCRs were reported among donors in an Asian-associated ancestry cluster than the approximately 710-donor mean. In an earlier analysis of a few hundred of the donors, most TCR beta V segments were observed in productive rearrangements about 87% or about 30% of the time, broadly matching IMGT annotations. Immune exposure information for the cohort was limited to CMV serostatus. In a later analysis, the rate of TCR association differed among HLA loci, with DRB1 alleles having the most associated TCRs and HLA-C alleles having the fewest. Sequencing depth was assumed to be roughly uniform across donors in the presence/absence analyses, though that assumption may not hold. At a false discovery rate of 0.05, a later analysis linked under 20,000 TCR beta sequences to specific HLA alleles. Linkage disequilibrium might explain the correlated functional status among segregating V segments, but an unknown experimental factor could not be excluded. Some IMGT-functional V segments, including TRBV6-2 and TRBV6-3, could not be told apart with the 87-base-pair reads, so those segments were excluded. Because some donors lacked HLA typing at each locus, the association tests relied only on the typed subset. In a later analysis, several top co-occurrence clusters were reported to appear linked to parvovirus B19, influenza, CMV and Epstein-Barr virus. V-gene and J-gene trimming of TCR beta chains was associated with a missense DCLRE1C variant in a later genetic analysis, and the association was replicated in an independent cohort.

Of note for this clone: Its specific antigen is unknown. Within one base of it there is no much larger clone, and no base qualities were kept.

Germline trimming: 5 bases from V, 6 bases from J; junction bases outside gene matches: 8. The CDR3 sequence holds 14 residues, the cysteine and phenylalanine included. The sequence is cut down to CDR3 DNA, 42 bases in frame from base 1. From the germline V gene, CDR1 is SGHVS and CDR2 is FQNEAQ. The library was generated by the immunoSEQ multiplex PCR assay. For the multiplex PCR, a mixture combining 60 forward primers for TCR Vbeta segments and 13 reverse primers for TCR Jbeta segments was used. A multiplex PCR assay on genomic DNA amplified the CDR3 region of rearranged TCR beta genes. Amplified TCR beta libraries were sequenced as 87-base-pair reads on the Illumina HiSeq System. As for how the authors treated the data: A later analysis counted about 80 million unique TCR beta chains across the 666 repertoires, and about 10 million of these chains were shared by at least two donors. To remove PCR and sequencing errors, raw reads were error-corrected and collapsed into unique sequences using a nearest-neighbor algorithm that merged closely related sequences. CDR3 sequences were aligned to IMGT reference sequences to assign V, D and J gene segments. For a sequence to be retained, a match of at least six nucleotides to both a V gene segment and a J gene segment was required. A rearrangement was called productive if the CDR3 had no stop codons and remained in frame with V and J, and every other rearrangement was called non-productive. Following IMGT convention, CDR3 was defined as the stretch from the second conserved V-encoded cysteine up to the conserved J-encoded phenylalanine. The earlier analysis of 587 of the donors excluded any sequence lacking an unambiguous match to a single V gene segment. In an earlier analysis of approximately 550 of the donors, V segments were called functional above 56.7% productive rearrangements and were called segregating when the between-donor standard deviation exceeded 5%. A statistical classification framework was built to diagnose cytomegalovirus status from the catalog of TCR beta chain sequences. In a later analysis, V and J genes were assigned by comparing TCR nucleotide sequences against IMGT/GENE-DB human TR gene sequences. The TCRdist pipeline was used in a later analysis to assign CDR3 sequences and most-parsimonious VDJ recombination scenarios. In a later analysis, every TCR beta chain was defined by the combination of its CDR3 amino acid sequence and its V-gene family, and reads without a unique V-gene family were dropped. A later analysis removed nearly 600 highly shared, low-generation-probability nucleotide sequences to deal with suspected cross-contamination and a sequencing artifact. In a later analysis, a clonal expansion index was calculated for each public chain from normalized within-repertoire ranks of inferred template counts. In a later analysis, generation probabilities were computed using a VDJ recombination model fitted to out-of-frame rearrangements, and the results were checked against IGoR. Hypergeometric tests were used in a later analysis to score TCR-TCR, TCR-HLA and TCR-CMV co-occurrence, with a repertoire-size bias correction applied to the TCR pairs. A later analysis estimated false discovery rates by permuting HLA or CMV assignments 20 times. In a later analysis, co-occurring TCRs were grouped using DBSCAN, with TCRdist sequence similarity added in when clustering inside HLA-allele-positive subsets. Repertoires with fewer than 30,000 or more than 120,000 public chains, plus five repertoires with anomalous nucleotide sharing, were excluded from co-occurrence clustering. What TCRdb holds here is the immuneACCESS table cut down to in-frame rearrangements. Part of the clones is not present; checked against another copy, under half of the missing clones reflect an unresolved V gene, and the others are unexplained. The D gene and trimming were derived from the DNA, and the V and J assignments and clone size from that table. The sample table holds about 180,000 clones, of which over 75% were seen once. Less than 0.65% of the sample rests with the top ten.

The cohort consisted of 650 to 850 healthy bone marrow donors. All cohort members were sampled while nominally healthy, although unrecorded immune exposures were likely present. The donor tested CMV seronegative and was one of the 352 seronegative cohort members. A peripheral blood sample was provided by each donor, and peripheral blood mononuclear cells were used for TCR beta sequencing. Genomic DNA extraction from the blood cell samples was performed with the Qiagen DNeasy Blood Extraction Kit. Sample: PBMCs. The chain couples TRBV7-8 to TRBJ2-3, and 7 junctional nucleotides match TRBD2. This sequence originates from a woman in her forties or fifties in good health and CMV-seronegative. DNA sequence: TGTGCCAGCAGCGACGGGGGGTTGATTGATACGCAGTATTTT. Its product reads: CASSDGGLIDTQYF.